This T cell receptor beta chain appears in the sequencing data of a study of regulatory T cells in long-lasting Graves disease. The CDR3 runs to 17 residues. In germline, CDR1 is SGHTA, CDR2 FQGNSA. Sequencing libraries for TCR beta were prepared with iRepertoire HTBI primers and Arm-PCR of CDR3 regions. Authors' methods: Segment identification across samples yielded about 60 TRBV and some 13 TRBJ segments. TCRdb reprocessed the multiplex PCR reads with MiXCR, giving one entry per CDR3 protein. These V and J calls derive from TCRdb rather than the authors' analysis. The table includes a few hundred thousand distinct CDR3 sequences, roughly 23% detected once. As for time point: persistent/refractory GD, antithyroid drugs over 5 years with positive TRAb. The TCR library was made from RNA that had been extracted from PBMCs in TRIzol. Points on this clonotype: A much larger clone lies a single base off, so this may be a read error.

The rearrangement uses TRBV7-2 and TRBJ1-6; TRBD1 matches 9 bases. The specimen comprised peripheral blood mononuclear cells (PBMCs), sampled when the disease was refractory, from a patient treated with antithyroid drugs. The receptor was isolated from a female donor with Graves disease. The CDR3 DNA follows: TGTGTCAGCAGCTTAGTAGACCGGACAGGGGTAAATTCACCCCTCCACTTT. Translating gives CVSSLVDRTGVNSPLHF.